Listed below are T cell receptor beta chains from one sample, sequenced in a study of blood T cell repertoires in COVID-19. The method was immunoSEQ multiplex PCR; TCRdb's version includes in-frame clones alone and lacks a portion of them. The sample lists nearly 80,000 clones; about four fifths were seen once. Sequencing was done on a sample of peripheral blood. Every receptor here comes from a woman in her 70s with acute or convalescent COVID-19. CDR3s include the opening cysteine and the closing phenylalanine or tryptophan.

CDR3: CASTPPGEYGYTF
V: TRBV6-6
J: TRBJ1-2

CDR3: CASSYGGGLAEQYF
V: TRBV6-5
J: TRBJ2-7

CDR3: CASGRAGTGTNSGNTIYF
V: TRBV12-5
J: TRBJ1-3

CDR3: CASRGQGSQPQHF
V: TRBV12-3/TRBV12-4
J: TRBJ1-5

CDR3: CASKETGGYENTEAFF
V: TRBV27
J: TRBJ1-1

CDR3: CASSYPLQGNSNQPQHF
V: TRBV6-2/TRBV6-3
J: TRBJ1-5

CDR3: CASRAPGLGGDTQYF
V: TRBV9
J: TRBJ2-3

CDR3: CASRPSQGGTEAFF
V: TRBV6-1
J: TRBJ1-1

CDR3: CASSHIYSGRKNEQYF
V: TRBV3-1/TRBV3-2
J: TRBJ2-7

CDR3: CASSPYPLSVWPPLGSGGRPQYF
V: TRBV23-1
J: TRBJ2-5

CDR3: CASSLDPGQGNYGYTF
V: TRBV5-4
J: TRBJ1-2

CDR3: CASSSGGEQYF
V: TRBV7-9
J: TRBJ2-7

CDR3: CASSWSGQGDIGELFF
V: TRBV5-5
J: TRBJ2-2

CDR3: CASRPETGTSTDTQYF
V: TRBV12-2
J: TRBJ2-3

CDR3: CASSSSGTHNTGELFF
V: TRBV6-5
J: TRBJ2-2

CDR3: CATSDGVQEPQHF
V: TRBV24-1
J: TRBJ1-5

CDR3: CASSPVGRGPSYGYTF
V: TRBV28
J: TRBJ1-2

CDR3: CASSFRGYNQPQHF
V: TRBV27
J: TRBJ1-5

CDR3: CASSQSRGLYEQYF
V: TRBV14
J: TRBJ2-7

CDR3: CATSPTSGGTNTGELFF
V: TRBV24-1
J: TRBJ2-2

CDR3: CASSAGQNYEQYF
V: TRBV19
J: TRBJ2-7

CDR3: CASSGTGADNEQFF
V: TRBV19
J: TRBJ2-1